This TCR beta chain is from a study of shared clonotypes between healthy human individuals (TCRdb year 2020). In terms of the full investigation: The cohort included a few men and a couple of women between 18 and 49 years of age. For each donor, three plates each were used for CD4 naive and CD4 memory, two plates were used for CD8 naive, and one plate was used for CD8 memory. To estimate repertoire size and how much clonotype sharing occurs between individuals, the study deeply sequenced the blood TCR repertoires of several healthy adults. Different laboratories and diverse techniques were used to prepare libraries and sequence TCR repertoires, to increase sequencing depth and limit assay-specific biases. Each donor's leukapheresis produced roughly between about 0.8 and 10 billion PBMCs. Beyond this particular receptor, the publication reports: The genetic and exposure-history diversity represented was limited by the small number of donors. Sharing across a few donors was observed for about 5% of naive CD4, under 4% of naive CD8, 2% to 2.5% of memory CD4, and around 0.4% of memory CD8 clonotypes. Pairwise subsampling indicated that sequencing depth was expected to affect the degree of clonotype sharing among donors. Compared with non-shared clonotypes, the clonotypes found in all four sorted-subset donors had higher generation probabilities. Sampling was limited to blood, and TCR repertoires in tissue likely differ from TCR repertoires in blood. Rarefaction of sorted-subset datasets indicated incomplete sequencing despite the large sequencing depth. Larger estimated clonotype richness was generally found for naive subsets than for memory subsets.

Using the deep immunoSEQ assay, multiplex PCR amplified TCR CDR3 regions from genomic DNA. Extracted genomic DNA from each cell subset was spread evenly across all wells of several immunoSEQ 96-well plates, with each plate serving as a replicate. For sorted subsets, about 220 ng of genomic DNA, equivalent to around 31,000 T cell genomes, went into each replicate PCR. Purified libraries were quantified with a Qubit 3.0 fluorometer, sized on a Bioanalyzer 2100, and re-quantified with the KAPA Library Quantification kit. Each immunoSEQ 96-well plate was sequenced on its own single-read 150-cycle Illumina NextSeq 550 flow cell. The paper's processing steps were these. Because the immunoSEQ output held only junctional sequences and lacked quality scores, the filtering could not match the filtering applied to full-length reads. Sequences were annotated with PyIR, a Python wrapper for IgBLAST v1.9, and V/J genes and CDR3 were assigned using IMGT germline references. Reads were filtered out if the reads had weak V/J assignments (E-value above 1e-6), no CDR3, stop codons, out-of-frame junctions, or ambiguous translated residues. A V3J clonotype was defined by an identical inferred V gene, J gene, and CDR3 amino acid sequence. Percentage overlap between repertoires was computed as shared unique clonotypes divided by the size of the smaller repertoire. RTK rarefaction, the Chao1 estimator, and Recon v2.1 estimates of unobserved clonotypes were used to assess repertoire richness. For all TCRbeta clonotypes obtained by the gDNA method from a few donors, generation probabilities were computed with OLGA. TCRdb carries this immuneACCESS record with in-frame sequences only. Its versions omit some clonotypes, under half of them owing to an unresolved V gene in the studies checked, with the rest unexplained. Clone size and V and J calls were adopted from that table, with D and trimming inferred from the DNA. In all, the sample holds 850,000 to 1,200,000 clones, and about 75% of those were seen once. Roughly 1.4% of the sample belongs to the ten largest clones.

Via the germline V gene (reference sequence), CDR1 is GTSNPN and CDR2 SVGIG. The CDR3 sequence holds 18 residues, the cysteine and phenylalanine included. The kept DNA is CDR3 alone, 54 bases in frame from the first base. The donors were healthy, HIV-negative adults with no recently reported acute infections or vaccinations. Every donor was a Caucasian adult residing in Nashville, Tennessee, USA. CD4+ T cells were enriched by magnetic negative selection; naive cells were then positively selected on CD45RA, and the negative fraction formed the memory subset. Blood was obtained by leukapheresis, after which PBMCs were separated by Ficoll-Histopaque density gradient centrifugation and cryopreserved in liquid nitrogen vapor phase. Analytical flow cytometry was used to check the purity and quantity of every magnetically sorted T cell population. Genomic DNA was isolated from every sorted fraction and measured by UV absorbance on a Nanodrop 2000c.

Worth noting for this clone: Its antigen is currently not known. The record has no base qualities; no much larger clone is one base away.

Sequencing input: memory CD4+ T cells sorted from blood. The intended sense of this specimen's cell subset or site label: CD45RA-negative fraction. This clonotype originated in a man between 18 and 35 years old in good health. The chain joins TRBV30 to TRBJ1-2, with 11 middle bases fitting TRBD1. The nucleotide sequence is TGTGCTGCGTTTTGGCTAATGGGACAGGGGGACATTTTTTATGGCTACACCTTC. Translated, it gives CAAFWLMGQGDIFYGYTF.